Sequencing of this T cell receptor beta chain was carried out in a study of blood T cell repertoires in COVID-19. At the level of the study: Collection of acute and convalescent COVID-19 samples took place in the United States, Italy and Spain.

Only in-frame clones appear in the TCRdb table, and some are missing; sequencing was by immunoSEQ multiplex PCR. The table lists about 87,000 clones, approximately 82% of them singletons, with roughly 2.2% in the top ten. The V segment lost 0 bases and the J segment 4 bases; nucleotides outside the gene matches: 3. This CDR3 spans 14 amino acids. The germline CDR1 and CDR2 sequences are SGHRS and YFSETQ. This TCR came from a woman in her 70s with acute or convalescent COVID-19. The chain has TRBV5-1 and TRBJ1-2, with 7 bases identical to TRBD1. Specimen: peripheral blood. CDR3 nucleotide sequence: TGCGCCAGCAGCTTGGGGACAGGCTCCTATGGCTACACCTTC. It yields the protein CASSLGTGSYGYTF.